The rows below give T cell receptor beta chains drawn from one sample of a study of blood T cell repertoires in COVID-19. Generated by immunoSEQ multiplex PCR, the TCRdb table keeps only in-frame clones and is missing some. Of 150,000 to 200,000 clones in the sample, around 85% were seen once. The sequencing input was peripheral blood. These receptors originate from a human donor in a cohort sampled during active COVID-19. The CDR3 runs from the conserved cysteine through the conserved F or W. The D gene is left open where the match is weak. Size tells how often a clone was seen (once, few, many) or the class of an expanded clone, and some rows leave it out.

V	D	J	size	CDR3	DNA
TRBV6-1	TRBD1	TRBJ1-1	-	CASSDRDRYMNTEAFF	TGTGCCAGCAGTGACCGGGACAGGTACATGAACACTGAAGCTTTCTTT
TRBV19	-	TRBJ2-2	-	CASSTIADTGELFF	TGTGCCAGTAGTACGATAGCGGACACCGGGGAGCTGTTTTTT
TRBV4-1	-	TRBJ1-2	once	CASSQGGGALGGYTF	TGCGCCAGCAGCCAAGGCGGGGGGGCCCTCGGAGGCTACACCTTC
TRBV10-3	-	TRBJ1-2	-	CAIRPGGYGYTF	TGTGCCATCAGACCCGGGGGATATGGCTACACCTTC
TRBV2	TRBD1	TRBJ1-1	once	CASSDLTGGGTEAFF	TGTGCCAGCAGTGACTTGACAGGGGGGGGCACTGAAGCTTTCTTT
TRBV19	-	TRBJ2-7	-	CAPHPGTHSYEQYF	TGTGCCCCTCACCCCGGGACACACTCCTACGAGCAGTACTTC
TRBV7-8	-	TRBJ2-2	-	CASSPLSANTGELFF	TGTGCCAGCAGCCCCCTGAGCGCGAACACCGGGGAGCTGTTTTTT
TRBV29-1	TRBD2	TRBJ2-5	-	CSVRPSGDFGRDAQYF	TGCAGCGTTCGACCTAGCGGGGACTTTGGGAGGGACGCCCAGTACTTC
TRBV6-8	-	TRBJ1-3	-	CASSYSGGGKTGPLNTIYF	TGTGCCAGCAGTTACTCGGGGGGTGGCAAAACCGGGCCCTTAAACACCATATATTTT
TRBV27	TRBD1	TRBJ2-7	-	CASSFTGTGLEQYF	TGTGCCAGCAGTTTCACCGGGACAGGGCTCGAGCAGTACTTC
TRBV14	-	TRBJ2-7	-	CASSQGRGEQYF	TGTGCCAGCAGCCAAGGCCGAGGCGAGCAGTACTTC
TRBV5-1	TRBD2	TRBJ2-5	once	CASSFIAGEETQYF	TGCGCCAGCAGCTTCATAGCGGGGGAAGAGACCCAGTACTTC
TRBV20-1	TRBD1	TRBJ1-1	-	CSAGGTGRNTEAFF	TGCAGTGCTGGTGGGACAGGGAGGAACACTGAAGCTTTCTTT
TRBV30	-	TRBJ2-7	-	CAFNSGDYEQYF	TGTGCCTTCAACTCAGGGGACTACGAGCAGTACTTC
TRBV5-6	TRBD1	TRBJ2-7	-	CASTEQGSQFYEQYF	TGTGCCAGCACCGAACAGGGGTCACAATTTTACGAGCAGTACTTC
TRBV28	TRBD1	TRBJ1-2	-	CASSLWDRGSYGYTF	TGTGCCAGCAGTTTATGGGACAGGGGAAGCTATGGCTACACCTTC
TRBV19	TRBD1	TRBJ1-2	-	CASIDRTGWGYGYTF	TGTGCCAGTATAGATCGGACAGGGTGGGGCTATGGCTACACCTTC
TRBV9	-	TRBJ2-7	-	CASSVLQGGPYEQYF	TGTGCCAGCAGCGTTCTCCAGGGGGGACCCTACGAGCAGTACTTC
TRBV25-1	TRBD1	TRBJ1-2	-	CASSELGQVYGYTF	TGTGCCAGCAGTGAACTGGGACAGGTCTATGGCTACACCTTC
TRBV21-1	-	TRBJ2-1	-	CASSKLPLAGGPAEQFF	TGTGCCAGCAGCAAATTACCACTAGCGGGAGGGCCCGCTGAGCAGTTCTTC
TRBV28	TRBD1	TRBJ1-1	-	CASRSGGTDTEAFF	TGTGCCAGCAGGTCCGGTGGGACAGACACTGAAGCTTTCTTT
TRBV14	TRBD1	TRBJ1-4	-	CASSKTYAVNRGEKLFF	TGTGCCAGCAGCAAAACTTACGCAGTAAACAGGGGTGAAAAACTGTTTTTT
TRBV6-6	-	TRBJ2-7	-	CASSYSDRYEQYF	TGTGCCAGCAGTTACTCGGACAGATACGAGCAGTACTTC
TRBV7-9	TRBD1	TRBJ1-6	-	CASSLGGQGNSPLHF	TGTGCCAGCAGCTTAGGAGGACAGGGGAATTCACCCCTCCACTTT
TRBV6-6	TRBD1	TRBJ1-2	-	CASSPGQGALSGYTF	TGTGCCAGCAGTCCGGGACAGGGGGCTTTGTCTGGCTACACCTTC
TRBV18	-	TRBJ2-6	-	CASSLSGANVLTF	TGTGCCAGCTCCCTCTCTGGGGCCAACGTCCTGACTTTC
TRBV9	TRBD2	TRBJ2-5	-	CASSVGLAGEIRETQYF	TGTGCCAGCAGCGTAGGTCTAGCGGGAGAGATTAGGGAGACCCAGTACTTC
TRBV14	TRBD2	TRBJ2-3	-	CASSQGLAGGTDTQYF	TGTGCCAGCAGCCAAGGACTAGCGGGGGGCACAGATACGCAGTATTTT
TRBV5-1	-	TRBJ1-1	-	CASSFEAGDTEAFF	TGCGCCAGCAGCTTTGAGGCGGGTGACACTGAAGCTTTCTTT
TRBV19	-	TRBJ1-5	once	CASSTRRGQPQHF	TGTGCCAGTAGTACGCGGAGGGGTCAGCCCCAGCATTTT
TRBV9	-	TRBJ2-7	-	CASSPFPSYEQYF	TGTGCCAGCAGCCCCTTTCCCTCCTACGAGCAGTACTTC
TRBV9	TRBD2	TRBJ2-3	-	CASSVGGLAGVGDTQYF	TGTGCCAGCAGCGTAGGCGGGCTAGCGGGAGTTGGAGATACGCAGTATTTT
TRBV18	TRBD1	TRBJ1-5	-	CASSPQGASNQPQHF	TGTGCCAGCTCACCGCAGGGGGCGAGCAATCAGCCCCAGCATTTT
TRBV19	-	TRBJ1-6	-	CASSPAGGAESPLHF	TGTGCCAGTAGTCCGGCGGGGGGGGCGGAATCACCCCTCCACTTT
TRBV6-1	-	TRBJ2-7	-	CASSEFGWKAGQYF	TGTGCCAGCAGTGAATTCGGGTGGAAGGCGGGTCAGTACTTC
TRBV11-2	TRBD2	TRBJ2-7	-	CASSLAALAGRTYEQYF	TGTGCCAGCAGCTTAGCCGCGCTAGCGGGCCGAACCTACGAGCAGTACTTC
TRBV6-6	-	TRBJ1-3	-	CASSFLGTPGNTIYF	TGTGCCAGCAGTTTTCTGGGGACTCCTGGAAACACCATATATTTT
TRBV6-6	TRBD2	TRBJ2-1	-	CASSPQAGTSSYNEQFF	TGTGCCAGCAGTCCTCAGGCCGGGACTAGCTCCTACAATGAGCAGTTCTTC
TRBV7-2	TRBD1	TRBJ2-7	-	CASSLVPPGTGSSYEQYF	TGTGCCAGCAGCTTAGTACCTCCCGGGACAGGAAGCTCCTACGAGCAGTACTTC